The rows below give T cell receptor beta chains drawn from one sample of a study of T cell therapy after organ transplantation. Which antigens these TCRs recognize remains unknown. The data were produced by immunoSEQ multiplex PCR, yet TCRdb's version contains in-frame clones alone and is incomplete. Of some 48,000 clones listed, 94% are singletons. The sample was CD8+ T cells from blood, taken before autologous CMV-specific T cell therapy. These TCRs come from a human patient who had received a solid organ transplant and had CMV disease. CDR3s include the opening cysteine and the closing phenylalanine or tryptophan. D genes are given only for firm matches. Clone size is not always given. Where it is, it says once, few, many or a class for expanded clones.

j_gene,d_gene,v_gene,abundance,CDR3nt,CDR3aa
TRBJ2-2,TRBD1,TRBV7-7,-,TGTGCCAGCAGCTTTGAGACAGGGGCGAACACCGGGGAGCTGTTTTTT,CASSFETGANTGELFF
TRBJ1-1,TRBD1,TRBV10-1,-,TGCGCCAGCAGTGATTCCGGGACAGCCGACCAAGAAGCTTTCTTT,CASSDSGTADQEAFF
TRBJ1-2,TRBD1,TRBV6-5,-,TGTGCCAGCAGTTACTCTTCAGCGGGTACAGGGGACACCTTC,CASSYSSAGTGDTF
TRBJ2-3,TRBD1,TRBV4-1,-,TGCGCCAGCAGCCAGGGACAGGGGAACACAGATACGCAGTATTTT,CASSQGQGNTDTQYF
TRBJ1-6,TRBD1,TRBV27,-,TGTGCCAGCAGTCCGACAGGGCCGGTTTCACCCCTCCACTTT,CASSPTGPVSPLHF
TRBJ2-2,TRBD2,TRBV7-6,-,TGTGCCAGCAGCCCAGTTTTAGCGGGGGGCCTGATCACCGGGGAGCTGTTTTTT,CASSPVLAGGLITGELFF
TRBJ2-1,TRBD1,TRBV11-2,-,TGTGCCAGCAGCGGGGGACAGGGAGAAAGCAATGAGCAGTTCTTC,CASSGGQGESNEQFF
TRBJ1-1,-,TRBV9,-,TGTGCCAGCAGCGTAGATCTGAACACTGAAGCTTTCTTT,CASSVDLNTEAFF
TRBJ1-1,-,TRBV19,-,TGTGCCAGTATGGGGGTTAGGGTGAACACTGAAGCTTTCTTT,CASMGVRVNTEAFF
TRBJ1-1,-,TRBV14,-,TGTGCCAGCAGCCATTTCCCCGGAGAGAACACTGAAGCTTTCTTT,CASSHFPGENTEAFF
TRBJ2-3,-,TRBV27,-,TGTGCCAGCAGTTCAACCTCGACCAGGGCGGATACGCAGTATTTT,CASSSTSTRADTQYF
TRBJ1-2,-,TRBV29-1,-,TGCAGCGTTGAAGAGGGCGCGGGCTATGGCTACACCTTC,CSVEEGAGYGYTF
TRBJ1-5,TRBD1,TRBV11-2,-,TGTGCCAGCAGCTTGACGACAGGGGCCAATCAGCCCCAGCATTTT,CASSLTTGANQPQHF
TRBJ1-2,-,TRBV4-2,-,TGTGCCAGCAGCCAAGAGGTGCGGACGGGTGTCTATGGCTACACCTTC,CASSQEVRTGVYGYTF
TRBJ2-5,-,TRBV27,-,TGTGCCAGCAGCCTGGACAGTGAGGAGACCCAGTACTTC,CASSLDSEETQYF
TRBJ1-2,-,TRBV25-1,once,TGTGCCAGCAGTGAATATGGCGAGCTTTGGGGCGGCTACACCTTC,CASSEYGELWGGYTF
TRBJ2-7,TRBD1,TRBV5-8,-,TGTGCCAGCAGCTTCGACAGGGCCGCCTACGAGCAGTACTTC,CASSFDRAAYEQYF
TRBJ1-1,-,TRBV30,-,TGTGCCTGGACGAGGGCCCCAATGAACACTGAAGCTTTCTTT,CAWTRAPMNTEAFF
TRBJ2-1,TRBD1,TRBV2,-,TGTGCCAGCAGTGAAGGGACAGGGGACCACAATGAGCAGTTCTTC,CASSEGTGDHNEQFF
TRBJ2-7,-,TRBV4-1,-,TGCGCCAGCAGCGCAGGGGCGGGGGAGTCCTACGAGCAGTACTTC,CASSAGAGESYEQYF
TRBJ1-5,TRBD1,TRBV30,-,TGTGCCTGGAGTCTCGGGACAGGGGGCGGTCAGCCCCAGCATTTT,CAWSLGTGGGQPQHF
TRBJ1-2,TRBD1,TRBV27,-,TGTGCCAGCAGCGCAACGTGGGGGACAGGGGGAGATGGCTACACCTTC,CASSATWGTGGDGYTF
TRBJ1-2,-,TRBV5-5,-,TGTGCCAGCAGCCCCAGTTTGCCAGAAGCCTACACCTTC,CASSPSLPEAYTF
TRBJ1-1,-,TRBV30,few,TGTGCCTGGAACCAGGGGACCGTTTGGACTGAAGCTTTCTTT,CAWNQGTVWTEAFF
TRBJ1-5,-,TRBV7-2,-,TGTGCCAGCAGCCCCAGTATATGGGGGGCAAATCAGCCCCAGCATTTT,CASSPSIWGANQPQHF
TRBJ2-7,TRBD1,TRBV4-1,-,TGCGCCAGCAGCCAAGTAGTACAGGGGACCTACGAGCAGTACTTC,CASSQVVQGTYEQYF
TRBJ2-7,-,TRBV7-2,-,TGTGCCAGCAGCGCAGCACAGGGATCACTCTACGAGCAGTACTTC,CASSAAQGSLYEQYF
TRBJ2-7,-,TRBV5-6,-,TGTGCCAGCAGCTTTTCCCCCGGGACCTTCTACGAGCAGTACTTC,CASSFSPGTFYEQYF
TRBJ1-1,TRBD1,TRBV2,-,TGTGCCACGGACAGGGGGAACACTGAAGCTTTCTTT,CATDRGNTEAFF
TRBJ1-5,-,TRBV27,-,TGTGCCAGCAGTCCTACTTACAGGGCTCGGAGCAATCAGCCCCAGCATTTT,CASSPTYRARSNQPQHF
TRBJ1-6,-,TRBV16,-,TGTGCCAGCAGCCAATCGATACATACCGATTCACCCCTCCACTTT,CASSQSIHTDSPLHF
TRBJ2-4,-,TRBV19,-,TGTGCCAGTAGTATTTTCAATGGCCTGTACTTC,CASSIFNGLYF
TRBJ1-1,-,TRBV29-1,few,TGCAGCGTTGAAGGGGGCTCGAACACTGAAGCTTTCTTT,CSVEGGSNTEAFF
TRBJ1-5,-,TRBV2,-,TGTGCCAGCAGTGAAGCAGGCAAAGGCCCACATCAGCCCCAGCATTTT,CASSEAGKGPHQPQHF
TRBJ2-7,-,TRBV5-1,-,TGCGCCAGCAGCTCCTCTAGGGGGGAGTTTGTCTTC,CASSSSRGEFVF
TRBJ1-6,-,TRBV5-6,-,TGTGCCAGCAGTTTCGGGGGCGTTGGGTCACCCCTCCACTTT,CASSFGGVGSPLHF
TRBJ2-1,-,TRBV5-5,-,TGTGCCAGCAGCTTGGACAAATCCTACAATGAGCAGTTCTTC,CASSLDKSYNEQFF
TRBJ2-3,-,TRBV7-9,-,TGTGCCAGCAGCTTAGGCGGGGCGAACACAGATACGCAGTATTTT,CASSLGGANTDTQYF
TRBJ2-3,-,TRBV9,-,TGTGCCAGCAGCGTAGATATTGCGGGATGGGCTAGCACAGATACGCAGTATTTT,CASSVDIAGWASTDTQYF
TRBJ1-5,-,TRBV15,-,TGTGCCACCAGCGAAGACAGGAGCAATCAGCCCCAGCATTTT,CATSEDRSNQPQHF
TRBJ2-1,TRBD1,TRBV10-2,-,TGCGCCAGCAGTGTGGGGGGACAGGAGGCGGGTTACAATGAGCAGTTCTTC,CASSVGGQEAGYNEQFF
TRBJ2-2,-,TRBV30,once,TGTGCCTGGAGTGCCGGGACCGGGGAGCTGTTTTTT,CAWSAGTGELFF
TRBJ2-7,-,TRBV27,-,TGTGCCAGCGGGACACCCGGACTAGAGCAGTACTTC,CASGTPGLEQYF